This record looks at one T cell receptor (beta chain) sequence and its context. TCRdb reprocessed the RACE reads with MiXCR, giving one entry per CDR3 protein. The sample has around 110,000 distinct CDR3 sequences, 12% seen once. Germline V CDR1 and CDR2: MDHEN, SYDVKM. The CDR3 extends over 14 amino acids. V was shortened by 7 bases and J by 3 bases, with 16 bases between the two germline ends. Noted time point: patch test 1, 2 weeks after DPC sensitization. Treatment defined: therapeutic diphenylcyclopropenone sensitization with weekly scalp DPC. Participating donors were patients with alopecia, aged 18 to 70 years, considered appropriate candidates for DPC. The sample comes from a study of human T cells and chemical hapten exposure.

The sequence was collected from a woman in her fifties or sixties with alopecia areata. Some clones in this sample may be carry-over from other donors' samples. The chain carries TRBV28 and TRBJ2-7; D may be TRBD2 (6 bases). The source material was whole blood, sampled in connection with sensitization to the hapten diphenylcyclopropenone (DPC). The chain's CDR3 is CASTARGTGYEQYF. Written as DNA, the CDR3 is TGTGCCAGCACCGCCCGGGGGACCGGCTACGAGCAGTACTTC.